The rows below give T cell receptor beta chains drawn from one sample of a study of identical twins. TCRdb itself ran the 5' RACE reads through MiXCR, one entry per CDR3 protein. Of 420,000 or so distinct CDR3 sequences detected, about a fifth appear once; the ten largest clones hold about 12%. The material sequenced was naive T cells sorted from blood. These receptors came from a man between 45 and 60 years old in good health. The CDR3 runs from the conserved cysteine through the conserved F or W. Each record gives: J gene, clone size, V gene, D gene, CDR3 DNA, CDR3 protein. D genes are given only for firm matches. Size is omitted from some rows. Given values are once, few, many or a class for expanded clones.

TRBJ2-7	-	TRBV20-1	TRBD1	TGCAGTGCTAGACGATTCAGGGGGCGAGGTTACGAGCAGTACTTC	CSARRFRGRGYEQYF
TRBJ2-1	-	TRBV12-3/TRBV12-4	-	TGTGCCAGCAGGTTAGCGCCGTACAATGAGCAGTTCTTC	CASRLAPYNEQFF
TRBJ2-2	-	TRBV20-1	-	TGCAGTGCCACGAGGAGGGGTGGCACCGGGGAGCTGTTTTTT	CSATRRGGTGELFF
TRBJ1-6	-	TRBV19	-	TGTGCCAGTACCCGGACAAATGGAACACCCCTCCACTTT	CASTRTNGTPLHF
TRBJ2-7	-	TRBV7-9	TRBD1	TGTGCCAGCAGTTTCGGCCCGGACAGGAGGACCTACGAGCAGTACTTC	CASSFGPDRRTYEQYF
TRBJ2-1	-	TRBV12-3/TRBV12-4	TRBD2	TGTGCCAGCAGTTTAATAGTAGGGGACTACCCTTACAATGAGCAGTTCTTC	CASSLIVGDYPYNEQFF
TRBJ2-1	few	TRBV5-1	-	TGCGCCAGCAGCTTGGAGGTAGGCCCCATAGGGAATGAGCAGTTCTTC	CASSLEVGPIGNEQFF
TRBJ2-2	many	TRBV12-3/TRBV12-4	-	TGTGCCAGCAGTTTACCTAGGGGCACCGGGGAGCTGTTTTTT	CASSLPRGTGELFF
TRBJ1-2	-	TRBV6-5	-	TGTGCCAGCAGTTACCCGCAGACCCCATATGGCTACACCTTC	CASSYPQTPYGYTF
TRBJ1-6	-	TRBV29-1	-	TGCAGCGTTGCTTATTACGCCTTCCTAGGTTCACCCCTCCACTTT	CSVAYYAFLGSPLHF
TRBJ2-5	-	TRBV5-1	-	TGCGCCAGCAGCTCCAACGCAGGGACACAAGAGACCCAGTACTTC	CASSSNAGTQETQYF
TRBJ2-5	few	TRBV5-5	-	TGTGCCAGCAGCTACCCCGGGAACGGAGAGACCCAGTACTTC	CASSYPGNGETQYF
TRBJ2-5	few	TRBV5-1	-	TGCGCCAGCAGCTTCGCGGGGTACCAAGAGACCCAGTACTTC	CASSFAGYQETQYF
TRBJ2-3	-	TRBV4-1	TRBD2	TGCGCCAGCAGCCTAGCGGGGCAGAGTCCTAGCACAGATACGCAGTATTTT	CASSLAGQSPSTDTQYF
TRBJ2-4	-	TRBV30	-	TGTGCCTGGGCCAACTTGAGGGCCTTAAACATTCAGTACTTC	CAWANLRALNIQYF
TRBJ2-1	-	TRBV3-1	-	TGTGCCAGCAGCCAAGTTCGGGGGTCCTACAATGAGCAGTTCTTC	CASSQVRGSYNEQFF
TRBJ2-1	-	TRBV29-1	-	TGCAGCGTTGAAGGGGGGATGGGACTTATCTCCTACAATGAGCAGTTCTTC	CSVEGGMGLISYNEQFF
TRBJ2-1	few	TRBV10-3	TRBD2	TGTGCCATCAGTGCAATACTAGCGGGAGTAAGCAATGAGCAGTTCTTC	CAISAILAGVSNEQFF
TRBJ1-2	-	TRBV20-1	-	TGCAGTGCCCCCCCTCGCATGCAGGGGTCCAATGGCTACACCTTC	CSAPPRMQGSNGYTF
TRBJ1-1	many	TRBV10-3	-	TGTGCCATCAGTGAGGGCCGGGGGTTTGACACTGAAGCTTTCTTT	CAISEGRGFDTEAFF
TRBJ1-6	-	TRBV18	-	TGTGCCAGCTCATCAGGACAAATCAGTGGCTCACCCCTCCACTTT	CASSSGQISGSPLHF
TRBJ2-7	once	TRBV10-3	-	TGTGCCATCAGTGATGTGGGGAGGGAGCAGTACTTC	CAISDVGREQYF
TRBJ2-1	-	TRBV20-1	TRBD1	TGCAGTGCTGGTTTAACAGGGGGCCCTAGGGGGCAGTTCTTC	CSAGLTGGPRGQFF
TRBJ2-7	-	TRBV21-1	-	TGTGCCAGCAGCAAATTACAGCGGGTAACCGAGCAGTACTTC	CASSKLQRVTEQYF
TRBJ1-2	many	TRBV4-1	-	TGCGCCAGCAGCCAAGATCGAGGGGGAGGTGGCTACACCTTC	CASSQDRGGGGYTF
TRBJ1-6	-	TRBV11-2	-	TGTGCCAGCAGCTCTTCGCTTATGGGGTATAATTCACCCCTCCACTTT	CASSSSLMGYNSPLHF
TRBJ2-4	few	TRBV20-1	-	TGCAGTGCTAGTCGGGCGGCTGTAGCCAAAAACATTCAGTACTTC	CSASRAAVAKNIQYF
TRBJ2-3	-	TRBV7-6	TRBD2	TGTGCCAGCAGCCGCGGGGGGGCCATTAGCACAGATACGCAGTATTTT	CASSRGGAISTDTQYF
TRBJ2-7	many	TRBV5-1	TRBD2	TGCGCCAGCAGCCTGAGCGGACTAGCGGGGAACGAGCAGTACTTC	CASSLSGLAGNEQYF
TRBJ2-1	few	TRBV6-4	TRBD2	TGTGCCAGCAGCGTACCCCAGATCCGACTAGCGGGGGGAAATGAGCAGTTCTTC	CASSVPQIRLAGGNEQFF
TRBJ1-2	few	TRBV12-3/TRBV12-4	-	TGTGCCAGCAGTTTAGGGGCCCTTAACTATGGCTACACCTTC	CASSLGALNYGYTF
TRBJ2-5	many	TRBV7-9	-	TGTGCCAGCAGCTTGGGCGGGGCCGTACTACAAGAGACCCAGTACTTC	CASSLGGAVLQETQYF
TRBJ1-2	-	TRBV6-5	-	TGTGCCAGCAGTTACGGGGGGCGCGGTGGCTACACCTTC	CASSYGGRGGYTF
TRBJ2-3	-	TRBV28	-	TGTGCCAGCACCGCCTTGGAAACGCAGTATTTT	CASTALETQYF
TRBJ2-2	-	TRBV5-1	TRBD2	TGCGCCAGCAGCGTTGGACTAGCGGGAGGGGGTTATCCGACCGGGGAGCTGTTTTTT	CASSVGLAGGGYPTGELFF
TRBJ2-1	-	TRBV19	TRBD2	TGTGCCAGTAGTCCGGGACTAGCGGGAGCCAATGAGCAGTTCTTC	CASSPGLAGANEQFF
TRBJ2-5	many	TRBV29-1	-	TGCAGCGTTGATCTCAGGGGCGAGACCCAGTACTTC	CSVDLRGETQYF
TRBJ2-5	many	TRBV10-3	-	TGTGCCATCGCAACTCCGGGGCCAGGGGAGACCCAGTACTTC	CAIATPGPGETQYF
TRBJ1-1	-	TRBV29-1	TRBD1	TGCAGCGTGGGAACTACAGGGGGGAACACTGAAGCTTTCTTT	CSVGTTGGNTEAFF
TRBJ2-3	few	TRBV20-1	TRBD1	TGCAGTGCTTCGAAAAACAGGGGTTTCAATACGCAGTATTTT	CSASKNRGFNTQYF
TRBJ2-3	-	TRBV7-2	TRBD2	TGTGCCAGCAGCTTATCACTAGCGGGAATTAGCACAGATACGCAGTATTTT	CASSLSLAGISTDTQYF